The clone carrying this T cell receptor (beta chain) was counted between two and nine times. Per the germline V gene, CDR1 is SQVTM and CDR2 is ANQGSEA. The CDR3 loop spans 15 amino acids. V trimming: 2 bases; J trimming: 2 bases; junction bases outside the gene matches: 7. This record belongs to a study of T-cell memory formation after mild COVID-19. MiXCR, applied by TCRdb to the 5' RACE reads, yields one record per CDR3 protein. The table shows about 440,000 distinct CDR3 sequences, with 20% occurring only once. The chain joins TRBV29-1 to TRBJ2-7, with TRBD2 matching over 9 bases. The origin of this receptor is an adult woman who had mild COVID-19 (a few samples of this study predate the infection). Cell type and time point are not known. The sequenced sample was PBMCs or a T cell subset sorted from them (not recorded which). The CDR3 coding sequence is TGCAGCGTTGAAAGGAAGCGGGAGGCCACCTACGAGCAGTACTTC. It translates to CSVERKREATYEQYF.